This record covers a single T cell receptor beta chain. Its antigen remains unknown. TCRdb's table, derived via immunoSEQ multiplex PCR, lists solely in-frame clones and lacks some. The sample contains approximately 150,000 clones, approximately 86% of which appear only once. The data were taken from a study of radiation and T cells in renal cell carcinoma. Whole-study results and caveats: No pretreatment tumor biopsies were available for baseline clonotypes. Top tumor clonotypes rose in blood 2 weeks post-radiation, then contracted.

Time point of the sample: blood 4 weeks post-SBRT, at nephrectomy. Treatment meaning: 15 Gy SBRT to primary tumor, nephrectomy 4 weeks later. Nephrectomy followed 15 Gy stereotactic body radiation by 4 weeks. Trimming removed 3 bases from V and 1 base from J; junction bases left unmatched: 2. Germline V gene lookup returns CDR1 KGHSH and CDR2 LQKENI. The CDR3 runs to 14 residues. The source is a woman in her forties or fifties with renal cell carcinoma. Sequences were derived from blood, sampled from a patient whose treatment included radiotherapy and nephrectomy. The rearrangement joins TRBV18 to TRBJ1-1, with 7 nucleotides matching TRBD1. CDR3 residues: CASSPNRGNTEAFF. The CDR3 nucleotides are TGTGCCAGCTCACCGAACAGGGGGAACACTGAAGCTTTCTTT.